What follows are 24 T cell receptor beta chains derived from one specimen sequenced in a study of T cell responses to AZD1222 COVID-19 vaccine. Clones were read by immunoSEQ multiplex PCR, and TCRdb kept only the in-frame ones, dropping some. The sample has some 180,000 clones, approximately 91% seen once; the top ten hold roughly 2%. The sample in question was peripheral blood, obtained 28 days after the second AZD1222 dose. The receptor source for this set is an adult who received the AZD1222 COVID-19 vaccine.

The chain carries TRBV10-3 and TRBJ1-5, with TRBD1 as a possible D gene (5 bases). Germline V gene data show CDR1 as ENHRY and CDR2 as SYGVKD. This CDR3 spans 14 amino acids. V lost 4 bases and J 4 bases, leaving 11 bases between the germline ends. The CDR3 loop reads CAISGGEGNQPQHF. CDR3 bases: TGTGCCATCAGTGGAGGGGAGGGTAATCAGCCCCAGCATTTT.

CDR3 in amino acids: CASSWPMRDGYTF. The CDR3 DNA is TGCGCCAGCAGCTGGCCCATGAGGGATGGCTACACCTTC. The rearrangement uses TRBV10-1 and TRBJ1-2; D is undetermined. Germline V gene data show CDR1 as WNHNN and CDR2 as SYGVQD (reference sequence). The CDR3 has 13 amino acids. The ends were cut back, 6 bases at V and 6 bases at J, with 14 bases in the middle.

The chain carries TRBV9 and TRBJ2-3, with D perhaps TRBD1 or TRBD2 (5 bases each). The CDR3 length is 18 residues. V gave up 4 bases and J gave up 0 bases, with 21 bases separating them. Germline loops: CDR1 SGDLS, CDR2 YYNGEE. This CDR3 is CASSPLGAFFPSTDTQYF. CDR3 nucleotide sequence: TGTGCCAGCAGCCCCCTCGGGGCCTTTTTCCCTAGCACAGATACGCAGTATTTT.

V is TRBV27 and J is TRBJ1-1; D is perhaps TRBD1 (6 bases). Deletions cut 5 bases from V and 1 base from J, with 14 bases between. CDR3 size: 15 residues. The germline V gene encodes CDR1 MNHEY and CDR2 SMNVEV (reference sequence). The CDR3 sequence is CASSGRTEWNTEAFF. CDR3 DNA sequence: TGTGCCAGCAGTGGAAGGACAGAATGGAACACTGAAGCTTTCTTT.

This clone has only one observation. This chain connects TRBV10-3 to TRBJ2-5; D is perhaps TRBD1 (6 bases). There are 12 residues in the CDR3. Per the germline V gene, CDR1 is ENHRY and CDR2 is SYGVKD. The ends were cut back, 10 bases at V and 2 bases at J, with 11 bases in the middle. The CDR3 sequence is CATSDRQETQYF. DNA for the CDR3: TGTGCCACTTCGGACAGACAAGAGACCCAGTACTTC.

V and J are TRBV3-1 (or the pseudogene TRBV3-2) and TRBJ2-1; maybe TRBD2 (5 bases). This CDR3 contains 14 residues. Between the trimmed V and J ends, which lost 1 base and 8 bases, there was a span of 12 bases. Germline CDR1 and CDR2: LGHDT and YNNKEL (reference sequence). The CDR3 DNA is TGTGCCAGCAGCCAAGTCCCTATCGGGGATGAGCAGTTCTTC. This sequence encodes CASSQVPIGDEQFF.

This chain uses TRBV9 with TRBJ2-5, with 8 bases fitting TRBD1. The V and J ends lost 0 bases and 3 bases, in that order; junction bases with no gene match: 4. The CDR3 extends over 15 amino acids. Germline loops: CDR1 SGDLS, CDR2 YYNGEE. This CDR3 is CASSVASTGEETQYF. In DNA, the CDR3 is TGTGCCAGCAGCGTAGCTTCGACAGGGGAAGAGACCCAGTACTTC.

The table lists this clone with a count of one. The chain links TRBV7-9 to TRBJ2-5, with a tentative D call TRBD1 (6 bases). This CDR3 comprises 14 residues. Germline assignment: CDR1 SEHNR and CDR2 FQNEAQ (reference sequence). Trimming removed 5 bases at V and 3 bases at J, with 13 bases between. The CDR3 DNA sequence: TGTGCCAGCAGCCCGATCAACAGGGAAGAGACCCAGTACTTC. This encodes CASSPINREETQYF.

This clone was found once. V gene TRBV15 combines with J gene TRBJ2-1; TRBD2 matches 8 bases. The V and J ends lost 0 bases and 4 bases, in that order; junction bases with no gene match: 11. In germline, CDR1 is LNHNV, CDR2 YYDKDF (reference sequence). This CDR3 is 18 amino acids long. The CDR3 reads CATSREIRGGGLYNEQFF. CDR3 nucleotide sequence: TGTGCCACCAGCAGAGAGATCAGGGGCGGGGGGCTATACAATGAGCAGTTCTTC.

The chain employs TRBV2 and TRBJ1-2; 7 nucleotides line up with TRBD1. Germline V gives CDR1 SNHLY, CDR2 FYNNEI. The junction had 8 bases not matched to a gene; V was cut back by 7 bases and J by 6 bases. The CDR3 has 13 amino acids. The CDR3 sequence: CASNGHDRDGYTF. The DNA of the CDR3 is TGTGCCAGCAACGGGCACGACAGGGATGGCTACACCTTC.

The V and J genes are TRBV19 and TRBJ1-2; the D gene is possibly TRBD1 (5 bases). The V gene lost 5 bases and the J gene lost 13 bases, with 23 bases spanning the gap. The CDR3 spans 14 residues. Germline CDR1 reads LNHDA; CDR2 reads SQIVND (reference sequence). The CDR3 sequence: CASSSSGSGASGTF. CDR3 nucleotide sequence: TGTGCCAGTAGTTCCTCCGGGAGCGGGGCATCGGGCACCTTC.

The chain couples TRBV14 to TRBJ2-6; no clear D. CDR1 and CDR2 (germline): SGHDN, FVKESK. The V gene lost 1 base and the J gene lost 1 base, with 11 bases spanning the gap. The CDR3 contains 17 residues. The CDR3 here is CASSQGRLLSGANVLTF. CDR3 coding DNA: TGTGCCAGCAGCCAAGGTCGCCTTTTGTCTGGGGCCAACGTCCTGACTTTC.

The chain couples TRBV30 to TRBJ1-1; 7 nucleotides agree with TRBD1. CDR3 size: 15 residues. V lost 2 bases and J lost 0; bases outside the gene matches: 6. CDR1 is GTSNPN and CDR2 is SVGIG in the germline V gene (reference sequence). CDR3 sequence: CAWSPPGTVNTEAFF. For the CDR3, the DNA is TGTGCCTGGAGTCCCCCCGGGACAGTGAACACTGAAGCTTTCTTT.

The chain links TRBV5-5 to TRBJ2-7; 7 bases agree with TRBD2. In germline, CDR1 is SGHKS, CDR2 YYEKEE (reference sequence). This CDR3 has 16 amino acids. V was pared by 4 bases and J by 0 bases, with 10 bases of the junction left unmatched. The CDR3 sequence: CASSAASGRYSYEQYF. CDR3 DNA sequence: TGTGCCAGCAGCGCGGCTAGCGGACGGTACTCCTACGAGCAGTACTTC.

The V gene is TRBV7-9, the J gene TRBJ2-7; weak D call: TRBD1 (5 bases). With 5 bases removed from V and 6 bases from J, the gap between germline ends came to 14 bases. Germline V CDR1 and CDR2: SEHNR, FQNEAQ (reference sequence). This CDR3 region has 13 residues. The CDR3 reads CASSDQVRVEQYF. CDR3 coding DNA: TGTGCCAGCAGCGATCAGGTCAGGGTCGAGCAGTACTTC.

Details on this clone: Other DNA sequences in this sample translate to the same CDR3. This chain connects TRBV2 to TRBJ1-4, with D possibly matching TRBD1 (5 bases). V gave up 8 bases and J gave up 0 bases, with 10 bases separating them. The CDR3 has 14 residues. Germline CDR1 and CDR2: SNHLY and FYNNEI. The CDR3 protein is CASSDSTTNEKLFF. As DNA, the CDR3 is TGTGCCAGCTCTGACAGCACAACTAATGAAAAACTGTTTTTT.

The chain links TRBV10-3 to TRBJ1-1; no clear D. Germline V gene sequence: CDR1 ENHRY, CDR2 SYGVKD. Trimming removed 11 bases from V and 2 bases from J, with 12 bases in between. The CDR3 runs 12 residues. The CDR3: CAARAFNTEAFF. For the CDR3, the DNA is TGTGCCGCCCGGGCCTTTAACACTGAAGCTTTCTTT.

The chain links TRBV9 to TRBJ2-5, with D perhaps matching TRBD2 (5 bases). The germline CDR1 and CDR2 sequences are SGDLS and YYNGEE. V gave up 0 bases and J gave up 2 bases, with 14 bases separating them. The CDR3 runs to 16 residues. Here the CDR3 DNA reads TGTGCCAGCAGCGTAGGGGAAGCCTCGGGGCAAGAGACCCAGTACTTC. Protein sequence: CASSVGEASGQETQYF.

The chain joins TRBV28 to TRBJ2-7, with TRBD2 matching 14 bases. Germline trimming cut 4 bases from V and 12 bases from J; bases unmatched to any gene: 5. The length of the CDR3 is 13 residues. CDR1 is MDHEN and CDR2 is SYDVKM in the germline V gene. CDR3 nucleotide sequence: TGTGCCAGCAGTTCGGGACTAGCGGGAGCTAGGTACTTC. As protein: CASSSGLAGARYF.

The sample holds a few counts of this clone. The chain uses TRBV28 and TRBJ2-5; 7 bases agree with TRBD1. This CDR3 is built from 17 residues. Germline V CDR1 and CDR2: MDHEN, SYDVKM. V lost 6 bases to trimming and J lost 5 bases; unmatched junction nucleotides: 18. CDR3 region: CASSPRGTVRLRETQYF. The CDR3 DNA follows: TGTGCCAGCAGCCCCCGTGGGACAGTGAGACTCCGGGAGACCCAGTACTTC.

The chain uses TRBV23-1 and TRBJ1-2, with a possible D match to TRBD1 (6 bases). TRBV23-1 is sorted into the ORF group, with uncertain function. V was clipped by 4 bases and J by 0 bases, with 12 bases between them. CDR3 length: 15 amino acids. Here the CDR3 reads CASSRGHHSNYGYTF. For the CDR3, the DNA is TGCGCCAGCAGTCGGGGACACCATTCTAACTATGGCTACACCTTC.

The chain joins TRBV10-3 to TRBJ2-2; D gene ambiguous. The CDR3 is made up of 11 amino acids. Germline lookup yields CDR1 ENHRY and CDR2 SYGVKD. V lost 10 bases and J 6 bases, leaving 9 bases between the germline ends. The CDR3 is CATAVSGELFF. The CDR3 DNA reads TGTGCCACCGCCGTTTCCGGGGAGCTGTTTTTT.

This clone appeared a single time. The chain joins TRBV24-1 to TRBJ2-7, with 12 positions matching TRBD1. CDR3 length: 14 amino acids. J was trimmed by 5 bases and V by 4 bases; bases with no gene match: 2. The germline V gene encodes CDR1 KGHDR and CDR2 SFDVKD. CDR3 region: CATSERDRGHEQYF. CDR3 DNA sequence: TGTGCCACCAGTGAGAGGGACAGGGGGCACGAGCAGTACTTC.

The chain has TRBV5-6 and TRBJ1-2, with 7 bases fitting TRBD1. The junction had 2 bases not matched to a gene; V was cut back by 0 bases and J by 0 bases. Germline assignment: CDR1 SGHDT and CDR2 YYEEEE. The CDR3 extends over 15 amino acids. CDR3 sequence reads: CASSLARGPNYGYTF. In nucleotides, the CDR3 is TGTGCCAGCAGCTTGGCTAGGGGGCCTAACTATGGCTACACCTTC.